This T cell receptor (beta chain) was obtained from a study of Graves' ophthalmopathy and Graves' hyperthyroidism. This clonotype has a count of ten or more. Germline CDR1 SQVTM, CDR2 ANQGSEA. The V and J ends lost 2 bases and 1 base respectively, with 8 bases between them. The CDR3 is 13 amino acids. Researchers took RNA transcripts and amplified TCR beta CDR3 regions from them. The workflow started with a first-round RT-PCR run with HTBI primers and then moved on to a second-round multiplex PCR. TCRdb used MiXCR to reprocess the multiplex PCR reads, holding one entry per CDR3 protein. The data contain 300,000 to 400,000 distinct CDR3 sequences, about a sixth of them singletons.

This sequence was found in an adult man with Graves' ophthalmopathy. The genes are TRBV29-1 and TRBJ1-1; D is unclear. Sequenced input: peripheral blood. The CDR3 is CSVERAPNTEAFF. CDR3 nucleotides: TGCAGCGTTGAAAGGGCCCCGAACACTGAAGCTTTCTTT.